This TCR beta chain was retrieved from a study of Ad26.COV2.S vaccination and SARS-CoV-2 variants. Study summary: The authors gave Ad26.COV2.S intramuscularly, either once or twice 56 days apart.

Trimming cost V 6 bases and J 1 base, with 9 bases left between them. Germline CDR1 and CDR2: SGHTA and FQGNSA. The CDR3 consists of 13 residues. Repertoires were generated with immunoSEQ multiplex PCR, while TCRdb's copy carries only in-frame clones and drops some. The data hold 300,000 to 500,000 clones, with 88% observed a single time. Treatment: around 19 received Ad26.COV2.S at low or high dose, single or two shots; five or six received placebo; per-sample allocation not given. Day 63 after the first vaccine or placebo injection was the time point for sampling. This clone has more than one count but fewer than ten.

V is TRBV7-2 and J is TRBJ1-1, with D maybe TRBD1 (6 bases). The source was peripheral blood, collected in a trial of Ad26.COV2.S vaccine versus placebo. The receptor was derived from a person between 18 and 65 years old who received the Ad26.COV2.S COVID-19 vaccine or a placebo. The CDR3 nucleotides read TGTGCCAGCAGTGGACAGAGGAACACTGAAGCTTTCTTT. Its protein is CASSGQRNTEAFF. The full variable domain, its missing parts supplied by reference TRBV7-2 and TRBJ1-1, is GAGVSQSPSNKVTEKGKDVELRCDPISGHTALYWYRQSLGQGLEFLIYFQGNSAPDKSGLPSDRFSAERTGGSVSTLTIQRTQQEDSAVYLCASSGQRNTEAFFGQGTRLTVV.